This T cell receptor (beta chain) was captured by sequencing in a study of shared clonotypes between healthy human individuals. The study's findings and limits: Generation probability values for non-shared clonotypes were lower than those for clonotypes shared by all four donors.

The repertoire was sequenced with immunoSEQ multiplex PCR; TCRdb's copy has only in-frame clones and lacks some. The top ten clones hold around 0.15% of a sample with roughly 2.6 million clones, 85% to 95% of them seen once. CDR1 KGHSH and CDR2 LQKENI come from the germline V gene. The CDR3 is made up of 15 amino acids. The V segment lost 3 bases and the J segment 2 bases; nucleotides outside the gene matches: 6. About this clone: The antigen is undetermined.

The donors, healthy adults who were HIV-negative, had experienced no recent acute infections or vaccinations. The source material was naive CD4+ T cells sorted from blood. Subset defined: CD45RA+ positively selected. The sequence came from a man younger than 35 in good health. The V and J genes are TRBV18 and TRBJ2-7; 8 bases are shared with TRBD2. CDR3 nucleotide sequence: TGTGCCAGCTCACCCCCGGGACTAGGCGCCTACGAGCAGTACTTC. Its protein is CASSPPGLGAYEQYF.